This T cell receptor beta chain was obtained from a study of OX40 agonist ivuxolimab in advanced cancers. Study-wide context: At around 81% male, the cohort had a mean age of approximately 60 years, ranging from roughly 20 to 90. Study-level points and caveats: It was not determined which antigens were specifically recognized by the peripheral T cells that had undergone clonal expansion.

Sequencing was performed with immunoSEQ multiplex PCR; in TCRdb, only in-frame clones are kept and a portion is missing. The sample lists 50,000 or so clones; around 88% were seen once. This CDR3 is built from 13 residues. V was shortened by 3 bases and J by 6 bases, with 12 bases between the two germline ends. Germline CDR1 is LNHDA and CDR2 is SQIVND (reference sequence). Comment on this clone: Its antigen is not known.

The TCR sequence derives from an adult with an advanced solid tumor such as melanoma, head and neck, liver or kidney cancer. The specimen was CD4+ or CD8+ T cells sorted from blood, collected in a trial of the OX40 agonist ivuxolimab. The chain combines TRBV19 with TRBJ2-7, with D maybe TRBD2 (6 bases). CDR3 amino acids: CASSMSGRLEQYF. As DNA, the CDR3 is TGTGCCAGTAGTATGTCGGGGAGGCTCGAGCAGTACTTC.